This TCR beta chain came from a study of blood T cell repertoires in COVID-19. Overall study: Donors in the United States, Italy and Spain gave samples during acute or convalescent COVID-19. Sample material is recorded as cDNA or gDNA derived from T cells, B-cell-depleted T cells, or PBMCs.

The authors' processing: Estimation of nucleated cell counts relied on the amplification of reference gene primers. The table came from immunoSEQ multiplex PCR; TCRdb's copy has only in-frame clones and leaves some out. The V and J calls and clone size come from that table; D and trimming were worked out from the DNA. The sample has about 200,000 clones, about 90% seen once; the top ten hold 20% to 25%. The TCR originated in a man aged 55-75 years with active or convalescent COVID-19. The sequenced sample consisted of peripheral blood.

CDR3 in amino acids: CASSLASGGGGYEQYF. The CDR3 DNA is TGTGCCAGCAGCTTAGCCTCTGGCGGGGGGGGATACGAGCAGTACTTC. This chain joins TRBV7-2 and TRBJ2-7; the match to TRBD2 covers 9 bases. Germline lookup yields CDR1 SGHTA and CDR2 FQGNSA. After removal of 0 bases from V and 4 bases from J, the junction contained 7 bases not matched to a gene. This CDR3 comprises 16 residues.